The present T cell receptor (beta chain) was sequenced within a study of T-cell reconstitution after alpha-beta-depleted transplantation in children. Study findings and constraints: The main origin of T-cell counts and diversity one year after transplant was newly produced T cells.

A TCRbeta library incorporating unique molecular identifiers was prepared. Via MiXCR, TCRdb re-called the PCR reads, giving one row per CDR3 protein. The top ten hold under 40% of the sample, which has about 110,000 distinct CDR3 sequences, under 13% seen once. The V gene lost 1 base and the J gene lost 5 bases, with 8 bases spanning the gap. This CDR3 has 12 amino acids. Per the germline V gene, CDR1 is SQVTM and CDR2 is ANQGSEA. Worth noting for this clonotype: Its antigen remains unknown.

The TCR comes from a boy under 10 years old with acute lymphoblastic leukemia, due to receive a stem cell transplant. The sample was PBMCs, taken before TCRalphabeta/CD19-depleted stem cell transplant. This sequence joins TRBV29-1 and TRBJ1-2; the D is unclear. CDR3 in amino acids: CSVEGRRYGYTF. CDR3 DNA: TGCAGCGTTGAAGGTCGAAGGTATGGCTACACCTTC.